A single sample is the source of the 10 T cell receptor beta chains below, sequenced in a study of blood T cells in healthy people across ages. A second PCR of 7 to 11 cycles used a sample-barcoded 5' primer and a J-beta primer mix. MiXCR, applied by TCRdb to the 5' RACE reads, yields one record per CDR3 protein. Of about 1,800,000 distinct CDR3 sequences in the sample, roughly 27% were seen once. Input material: blood. The source is a woman under 40 in good health.

The rearrangement joins TRBV18 to TRBJ1-4, with 10 bases that match TRBD1. The CDR3 runs to 16 residues. CDR1 is KGHSH and CDR2 is LQKENI in the germline V gene. The junction had 6 bases not matched to a gene; V was cut back by 3 bases and J by 5 bases. CDR3 DNA sequence: TGTGCCAGCTCACCTCAAAGGGACAGGGGAAATGAAAAACTGTTTTTT. Translated, it gives CASSPQRDRGNEKLFF.

This clonotype was seen more than once but under ten times. Compared with germline, one end of the junction differs, possibly owing to a read error. The rearrangement joins TRBV29-1 to TRBJ2-1, with TRBD2 identical over 15 bases. Germline V gene data show CDR1 as SQVTM and CDR2 as ANQGSEA. The CDR3 is 15 residues long. The CDR3 nucleotides are TGCAGCGTATCGACGGGACTAGCGGGAGGCAATGAGCGGTTCTTC. Its translation is CSVSTGLAGGNERFF.

V usage is TRBV5-1 and J usage is TRBJ1-2, with 9 bases matching TRBD1. The CDR3 runs to 16 residues. Trimming at V came to 4 bases and at J to 4 bases, leaving 11 bases not matched to a gene. CDR1 and CDR2 from the germline V gene are SGHRS and YFSETQ. The chain's CDR3 is CASSPDPTGGGYGYTF. CDR3 DNA sequence: TGCGCCAGCAGCCCCGACCCTACAGGGGGCGGCTATGGCTACACCTTC.

There are a few counts of this clonotype. The rearrangement links TRBV19 to TRBJ1-5; D possibly corresponds to TRBD1 (5 bases). This CDR3 contains 15 residues. The germline CDR1 and CDR2 sequences are LNHDA and SQIVND (reference sequence). Deletions cut 3 bases from V and 0 bases from J, with 9 bases between. CDR3 sequence (DNA): TGTGCCAGTAGTATCCAGGGCCGTAGCAATCAGCCCCAGCATTTT. Its translation is CASSIQGRSNQPQHF.

The genes are TRBV25-1 and TRBJ2-5; D remains ambiguous. The J call may not be correct, given that the DNA end is closer to TRBJ2-7. Germline-derived CDR1 and CDR2 are MGHDK and SYGVNS. This CDR3 comprises 12 residues. CDR3 loop: CASSELKGEQYF. In nucleotides, the CDR3 is TGTGCCAGCAGTGAATTAAAGGGCGAGCAGTACTTC.

This clonotype was picked up a small number of times. The V gene is TRBV7-2, the J gene TRBJ2-7; the D gene is possibly TRBD2 (6 bases). V shed 3 bases and J shed 0 bases, with 12 bases lying between them. Per the germline V gene, CDR1 is SGHTA and CDR2 is FQGNSA. The CDR3 spans 15 residues. This CDR3 is CASSFYSSDSYEQYF. Written as DNA, the CDR3 is TGTGCCAGCAGCTTCTATTCTAGCGACTCCTACGAGCAGTACTTC.

A word on this clonotype: In this CDR3 the conserved last residue, phenylalanine or tryptophan, is missing, so a read error is likely. This chain links TRBV5-6 with TRBJ2-3; D not resolved. V lost 2 bases and J lost 2, with 9 bases in between. The length of the CDR3 is 14 residues. Germline V gives CDR1 SGHDT, CDR2 YYEEEE. CDR3 sequence: CASSLRLPTDTQYC. CDR3 in DNA: TGTGCCAGCAGCTTAAGGCTCCCCACAGATACGCAGTATTGT.

This chain links TRBV19 with TRBJ2-4; 13 bases fit TRBD2. Trimming removed 5 bases from V and 4 bases from J; junction bases left unmatched: 5. Germline CDR1 LNHDA, CDR2 SQIVND (reference sequence). The CDR3 has 16 amino acids. The DNA of the CDR3 is TGTGCCAGTAGTCTCCTGACTAGCGGGGGGAAAAACATTCAGTACTTC. Residues: CASSLLTSGGKNIQYF.

Many counts were recorded for this clonotype. CDR3 residues: CASKRDRGNEQFF. The CDR3 DNA reads TGTGCCAGCAAACGGGACAGGGGCAATGAGCAGTTCTTC. The J gene is TRBJ2-1, the V gene TRBV12-3 or TRBV12-4; 10 positions match TRBD1. J was trimmed by 6 bases and V by 7 bases; bases with no gene match: 3. CDR3 length: 13 residues.

This clonotype has at least ten counts. V gene TRBV20-1 combines with J gene TRBJ2-1, with 8 bases fitting TRBD1. V lost 6 bases, J lost 4 bases, and 8 bases stayed unmatched. Looked up from germline, CDR1 is DFQATT and CDR2 is SNEGSKA (reference sequence). This CDR3 region has 14 residues. As DNA, the CDR3 is TGCAGTGCAACCGGGACAGGCCTTTACAATGAGCAGTTCTTC. Amino acid sequence: CSATGTGLYNEQFF.